The clone carrying this T cell receptor (beta chain) has only one observation. Measured with immunoSEQ multiplex PCR; TCRdb has only the in-frame clones, and not every one. The sample includes about 120,000 clones, roughly 90% of them seen just once. The sample originates from a study of blood T cell repertoires in COVID-19. V dropped 2 bases and J dropped 1 base, with 8 bases sitting between them. This CDR3 contains 15 residues. The germline V gene has CDR1 LGHNA and CDR2 YNFKEQ. The chain recombines TRBV4-2 with TRBJ2-2, with no clear D. The clonotype comes from a man in his 60s with COVID-19, enrolled during active disease. Sequenced input: peripheral blood. The CDR3 spells CASSQSRGNTGELFF. The CDR3 bases are TGTGCCAGCAGCCAATCGAGAGGGAACACCGGGGAGCTGTTTTTT.